The rows below give T cell receptor beta chains drawn from one sample of a study of T cells in tuberculosis. Some clones are missing from TCRdb's copy, which holds only in-frame ones; the method was immunoSEQ multiplex PCR. The table has around 43,000 clones, 95% seen once; the top ten hold approximately 3.8%. Sequenced: PBMCs. The receptor set was obtained from a donor between 5 and 29 years old with latent tuberculosis or without tuberculosis infection. The CDR3 runs from the conserved cysteine through the conserved F or W. D genes are given only for firm matches. The size field is filled for only some rows; it gives once, few, many or a size class.

j_gene,abundance,d_gene,v_gene,CDR3nt,CDR3aa
TRBJ1-2,-,TRBD1,TRBV5-1,TGCGCCAGCAGTACCGGGACAGGGAGAGATGGCTACACCTTC,CASSTGTGRDGYTF
TRBJ1-5,-,TRBD1,TRBV5-6,TGTGCCAGCCCTCGGGGACAGGGAGGCAATCAGCCCCAGCATTTT,CASPRGQGGNQPQHF
TRBJ2-5,-,-,TRBV7-9,TGTGCCAGCAGCGCCAGAGACTACGAAGAGACCCAGTACTTC,CASSARDYEETQYF
TRBJ2-7,-,TRBD2,TRBV5-1,TGCGCCAGCACCCACAGTTCCGCCGGGGGGGGTTACGACGAGCAGTACTTC,CASTHSSAGGGYDEQYF
TRBJ2-1,-,TRBD2,TRBV4-1,TGCGCCAGCAGCCAGCCGGGCGGGGGAAGCGATGAGCAGTTCTTC,CASSQPGGGSDEQFF
TRBJ2-1,few,TRBD1,TRBV7-2,TGTGCCAGCAGCTTAATGGGACAGGGTGTCGATGAGCAGTTCTTC,CASSLMGQGVDEQFF
TRBJ1-5,-,TRBD1,TRBV18,TGTGCCAGCTCACCGGACGACAGGGGAGGTCAGCCCCAGCATTTT,CASSPDDRGGQPQHF
TRBJ1-1,once,TRBD1,TRBV5-1,TGCGCCAGCAGTCGGGCGGACAGGGGCACTGAAGCTTTCTTT,CASSRADRGTEAFF
TRBJ1-2,-,TRBD1,TRBV9,TGTGCCAGCAGCGTAGAAACAGGGGCCAGCTATGGCTACACCTTC,CASSVETGASYGYTF
TRBJ1-5,-,-,TRBV28,TGTGCCAGCAGAACAGGCGGCAATCAGCCCCAGCATTTT,CASRTGGNQPQHF
TRBJ1-2,once,-,TRBV6-1,TGTGCCAGCAGTGAAAGAGGAACCTATGGCTACACCTTC,CASSERGTYGYTF
TRBJ1-3,-,-,TRBV30,TGTGCCTGGAGCGGAAGGGGCGGCTCTGGAAACACCATATATTTT,CAWSGRGGSGNTIYF
TRBJ2-3,-,-,TRBV2,TGTGCCAGCAGTGTTCAACGGGGGGCCGGCACAGATACGCAGTATTTT,CASSVQRGAGTDTQYF
TRBJ2-7,-,TRBD2,TRBV15,TGTGCCACCAGCAGGACACCGGGACTAGCGGGGGGGCCCTACGAGCAGTACTTC,CATSRTPGLAGGPYEQYF
TRBJ1-2,-,-,TRBV5-1,TGCGCCAGCAGCTCAACTGACCCGGCGGGCTCTGGCTACACCTTC,CASSSTDPAGSGYTF
TRBJ1-1,-,TRBD1,TRBV29-1,TGCAGCGTTGGACAGGGGGGCACTGAAGCTTTCTTT,CSVGQGGTEAFF
TRBJ2-7,once,-,TRBV25-1,TGTGCCAGCAGTGAAACGACAGGTGAGACCTACGAGCAGTACTTC,CASSETTGETYEQYF
TRBJ2-5,-,TRBD2,TRBV5-6,TGTGCCAGCAGCTTGGGACTAGCGGGGCCCCAAGAGACCCAGTACTTC,CASSLGLAGPQETQYF
TRBJ1-1,once,TRBD1,TRBV30,TGTGCCTGGGCCACTGACAGGGTGGGGTACACTGAAGCTTTCTTT,CAWATDRVGYTEAFF
TRBJ1-2,once,TRBD1,TRBV14,TGTGCCAGCAGCCCCCGACAGGGAGCTAACTATGGCTACACCTTC,CASSPRQGANYGYTF
TRBJ1-3,-,TRBD1,TRBV5-1,TGCGCCAGCAGCTTGGGACAGGGGGCGCGAGGATCCTCTGGAAACACCATATATTTT,CASSLGQGARGSSGNTIYF
TRBJ1-1,-,TRBD1,TRBV5-4,TGTGCCAGCAGCTTACAGGGGGCGAACACTGAAGCTTTCTTT,CASSLQGANTEAFF
TRBJ1-2,-,TRBD1,TRBV4-3,TGCGCCAGCAGCCAATCCCGGCATTGGACAGGGGACGGCTACACCTTC,CASSQSRHWTGDGYTF
TRBJ2-5,-,-,TRBV9,TGTGCCAGCAGCGTAGGCCGGTCACAAGAGACCCAGTACTTC,CASSVGRSQETQYF
TRBJ2-3,-,TRBD2,TRBV19,TGTGCCAGTAGTATTTGGTGGGCTAGCGGGGGCCCACCAGACACAGATACGCAGTATTTT,CASSIWWASGGPPDTDTQYF
TRBJ2-7,-,TRBD1,TRBV13,TGTGCCAGCAGCTCCCATGGGACAGGGAGTTACGAGCAGTACTTC,CASSSHGTGSYEQYF
TRBJ2-7,-,-,TRBV27,TGTGCCAGCACCTCTGGGGGGGCGAAATACGAGCAGTACTTC,CASTSGGAKYEQYF
TRBJ1-2,-,-,TRBV25-1,TGTGCCAGCACCTCAGAGGGTGGCTACACCTTC,CASTSEGGYTF
TRBJ2-7,-,-,TRBV18,TGTGCCAGCTCACCACTTGGGACACCCACCATGAGCTCCTACGAGCAGTACTTC,CASSPLGTPTMSSYEQYF
TRBJ1-1,-,-,TRBV4-2,TGTGCCAGCAGCCCACAGGGCGCTGAAGCTTTCTTT,CASSPQGAEAFF
TRBJ1-2,-,-,TRBV5-1,TGCGCCAGCAGCGTCAGGGGTGTCCCCACCCTAGGAGGAGGCTACACCTTC,CASSVRGVPTLGGGYTF
TRBJ2-3,few,TRBD1,TRBV25-1,TGTGCCAGCAGTGAATCGAACAGGGGGCTGATCACAGATACGCAGTATTTT,CASSESNRGLITDTQYF
TRBJ2-2,-,TRBD1,TRBV19,TGTGCCAGTAGTACCCAATCAGGGGGCGAGGACACCGGGGAGCTGTTTTTT,CASSTQSGGEDTGELFF
TRBJ2-6,-,TRBD1,TRBV7-9,TGTGCCAGCACCCCGGGACAGTTGGCTGGGGCCAACGTCCTGACTTTC,CASTPGQLAGANVLTF
TRBJ2-3,-,-,TRBV7-8,TGTGCCAGCAGCTCCGCCCGGTTTAGAAGCACAGATACGCAGTATTTT,CASSSARFRSTDTQYF
TRBJ2-7,-,TRBD1,TRBV11-2,TGTGCCAGCCAACCGTTGACAGGGCGGATCCACGAGCAGTACTTC,CASQPLTGRIHEQYF
TRBJ1-1,-,-,TRBV4-1,TGCGCCAGCAGCCAAGATCGAGGGAACACTGAAGCTTTCTTT,CASSQDRGNTEAFF
TRBJ1-6,-,-,TRBV5-4,TGTGCCAGCAGCTTGTCTGGGGGGTTAGATTCACCCCTCCACTTT,CASSLSGGLDSPLHF
TRBJ1-1,-,-,TRBV30,TGTGCCTTAACCTCCACGGACACCTTGAACACTGAAGCTTTCTTT,CALTSTDTLNTEAFF
TRBJ1-1,-,-,TRBV4-3,TGCGCCAGCAGCCAAGACCCACCAGGGGTAGCTGAAGCTTTCTTT,CASSQDPPGVAEAFF
TRBJ2-7,-,TRBD2,TRBV5-4,TGTGCCAGCAGAGAGCGGGGGGACTCCTACGAGCAGTACTTC,CASRERGDSYEQYF
TRBJ1-1,-,-,TRBV28,TGTGCCAGCAGCGACCAGGGTCGGTGGACTGAAGCTTTCTTT,CASSDQGRWTEAFF
TRBJ2-7,-,TRBD1,TRBV12-5,TGTGCTATACCCGGGACAGGGGGTTACGAGCAGTACTTC,CAIPGTGGYEQYF
TRBJ2-1,-,-,TRBV5-1,TGCGCCAGCAGCTTGGCGGGGGGCCCTTTTGATGAGCAGTTCTTC,CASSLAGGPFDEQFF
TRBJ1-6,-,TRBD1,TRBV6-5,TGTGCCAGCGGCACGACAGGGGCCATTAATTCACCCCTCCACTTT,CASGTTGAINSPLHF
TRBJ1-3,-,-,TRBV9,TGTGCCAGCAGCGCCGGGGGACGGATTTACTCTGGAAACACCATATATTTT,CASSAGGRIYSGNTIYF
TRBJ1-3,-,-,TRBV5-6,TGTGCCAGCACGGTTAGGAGCGTTTGGAGAAACACCATATATTTT,CASTVRSVWRNTIYF
TRBJ1-1,-,TRBD1,TRBV18,TGTGCCAGCTCACCACCCCAGGGGGCCTCCCTTTCGAACACTGAAGCTTTCTTT,CASSPPQGASLSNTEAFF
TRBJ1-5,-,-,TRBV2,TGTGCCAGCAGTGCTTTTTTCCACAGTTGGAATCAGCCCCAGCATTTT,CASSAFFHSWNQPQHF
TRBJ2-1,-,TRBD2,TRBV5-6,TGTGCCAGCAGCTTCGGAGGGCGGGGGGCCTACAATGAGCAGTTCTTC,CASSFGGRGAYNEQFF
TRBJ1-6,-,TRBD1,TRBV7-3,TGTGCCAGCAGCTTACGGGACAGAAATTCACCCCTCCACTTT,CASSLRDRNSPLHF
TRBJ1-5,-,TRBD1,TRBV6-5,TGTGCCAGCACCCAGACAGGGGGTAGCAATCAGCCCCAGCATTTT,CASTQTGGSNQPQHF
TRBJ2-1,-,TRBD2,TRBV30,TGTGCCTGGAGTGTAAGTCCCTGGCTAGCGGGGGCCCGGTGGGCTGAGCAGTTCTTC,CAWSVSPWLAGARWAEQFF
TRBJ1-1,-,TRBD1,TRBV6-5,TGTGCCAGCAGTCGACAGGGTGGTGGCACTGAAGCTTTCTTT,CASSRQGGGTEAFF
TRBJ1-2,-,TRBD1,TRBV10-2,TGCGCCAGCAGTCCTGACAGGGGGCTAGTCTATGGCTACACCTTC,CASSPDRGLVYGYTF